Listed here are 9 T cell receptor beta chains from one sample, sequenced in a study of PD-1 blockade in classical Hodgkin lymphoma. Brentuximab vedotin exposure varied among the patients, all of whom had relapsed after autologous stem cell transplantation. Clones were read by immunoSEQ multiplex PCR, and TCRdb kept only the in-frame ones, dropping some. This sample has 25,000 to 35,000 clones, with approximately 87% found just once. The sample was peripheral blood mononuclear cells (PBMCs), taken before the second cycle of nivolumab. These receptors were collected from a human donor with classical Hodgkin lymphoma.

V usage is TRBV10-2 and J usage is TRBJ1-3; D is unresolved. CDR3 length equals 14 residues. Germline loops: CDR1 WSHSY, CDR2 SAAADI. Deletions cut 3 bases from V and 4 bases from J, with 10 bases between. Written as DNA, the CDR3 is TGCGCCAGCAGTGACCCCGCGGGGGGAAACACCATATATTTT. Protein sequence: CASSDPAGGNTIYF.

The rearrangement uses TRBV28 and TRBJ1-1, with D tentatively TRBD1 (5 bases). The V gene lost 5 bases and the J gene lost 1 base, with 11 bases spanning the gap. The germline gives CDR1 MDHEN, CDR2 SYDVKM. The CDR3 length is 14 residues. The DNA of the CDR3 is TGTGCCAGCAGTGGCCCCGGGGGGAACACTGAAGCTTTCTTT. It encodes CASSGPGGNTEAFF. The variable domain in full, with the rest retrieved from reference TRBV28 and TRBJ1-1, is DVKVTQSSRYLVKRTGEKVFLECVQDMDHENMFWYRQDPGLGLRLIYFSYDVKMKEKGDIPEGYSVSREKKERFSLILESASTNQTSMYLCASSGPGGNTEAFFGQGTRLTVV.

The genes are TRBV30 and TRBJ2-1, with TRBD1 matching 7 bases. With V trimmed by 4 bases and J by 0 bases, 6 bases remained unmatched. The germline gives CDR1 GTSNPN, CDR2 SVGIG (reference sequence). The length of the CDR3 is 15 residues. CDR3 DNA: TGTGCCTGGATACAAACAGGGGACTCCTACAATGAGCAGTTCTTC. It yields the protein CAWIQTGDSYNEQFF.

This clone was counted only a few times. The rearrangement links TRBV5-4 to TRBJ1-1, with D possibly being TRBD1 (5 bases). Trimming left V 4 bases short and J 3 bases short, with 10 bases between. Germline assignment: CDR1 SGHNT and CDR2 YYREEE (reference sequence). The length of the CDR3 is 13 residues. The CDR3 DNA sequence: TGTGCCAGCAGCGAAAGGGACTACACTGAAGCTTTCTTT. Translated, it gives CASSERDYTEAFF.

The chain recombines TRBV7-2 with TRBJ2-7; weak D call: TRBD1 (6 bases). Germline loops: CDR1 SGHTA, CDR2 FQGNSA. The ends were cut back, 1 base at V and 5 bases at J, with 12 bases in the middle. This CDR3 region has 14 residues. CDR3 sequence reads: CASSLVQGIHEQYF. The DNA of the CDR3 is TGTGCCAGCAGCTTAGTCCAGGGGATCCACGAGCAGTACTTC.

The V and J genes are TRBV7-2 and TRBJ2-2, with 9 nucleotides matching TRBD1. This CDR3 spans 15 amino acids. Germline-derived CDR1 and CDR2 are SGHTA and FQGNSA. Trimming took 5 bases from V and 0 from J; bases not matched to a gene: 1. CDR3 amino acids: CASSRQGANTGELFF. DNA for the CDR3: TGTGCCAGCAGCAGACAGGGGGCGAACACCGGGGAGCTGTTTTTT.

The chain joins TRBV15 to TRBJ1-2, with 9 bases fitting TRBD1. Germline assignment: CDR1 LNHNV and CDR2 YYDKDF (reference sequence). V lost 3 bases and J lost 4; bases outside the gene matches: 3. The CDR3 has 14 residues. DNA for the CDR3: TGTGCCACCAGCAGGGGACAGGGAGCCTATGGCTACACCTTC. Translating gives CATSRGQGAYGYTF.

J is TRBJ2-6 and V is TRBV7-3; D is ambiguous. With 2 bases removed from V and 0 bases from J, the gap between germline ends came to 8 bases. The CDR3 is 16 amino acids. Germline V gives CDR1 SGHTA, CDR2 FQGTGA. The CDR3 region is CASSLGLVSGANVLTF. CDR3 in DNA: TGTGCCAGCAGCTTAGGTCTAGTCTCTGGGGCCAACGTCCTGACTTTC.

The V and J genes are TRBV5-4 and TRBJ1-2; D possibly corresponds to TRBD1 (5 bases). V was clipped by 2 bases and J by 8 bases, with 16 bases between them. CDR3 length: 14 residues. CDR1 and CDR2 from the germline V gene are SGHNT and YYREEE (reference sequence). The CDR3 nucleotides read TGTGCCAGCAGCTTACCGTGGGGCCTCCAGGGCTACACCTTC. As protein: CASSLPWGLQGYTF.